This is a list of T cell receptor beta chains from one sample in a study of molecular identifiers for immune sequencing clone quantification. In TCRdb, the PCR reads were re-called with MiXCR into one record per CDR3 protein. The profile shows 460,000 or so distinct CDR3 sequences, around 25% of them singletons. The sequencing input was naive CD8+ T cells from blood, with Jurkat cell RNA spiked in. These receptors all come from a human donor in good health. Some libraries in this study had Jurkat cell RNA spiked in. CDR3s include the opening cysteine and the closing phenylalanine or tryptophan.

TRBJ1-2	TRBV29-1	CSPRPLGNYGYTF
TRBJ2-1	TRBV6-2/TRBV6-3	CASQRADNEQFF
TRBJ1-2	TRBV6-5	CASSYGVGYGYTF
TRBJ2-7	TRBV7-9	CASSLGVSEYAQYF
TRBJ1-5	TRBV20-1	CSAREEASNQPQHF
TRBJ1-5	TRBV20-1	CSAREGSNQPPHF
TRBJ2-7	TRBV7-6	CASSSSRDRAPYEQYF
TRBJ2-3	TRBV7-9	CASSLTGHTQYF
TRBJ1-1	TRBV20-1	CSAKGTGGTEAFF
TRBJ2-5	TRBV29-1	CSVTWLETQYF
TRBJ2-3	TRBV12-3/TRBV12-4	CASSIAGGTDTQYF
TRBJ2-7	TRBV12-3/TRBV12-4	CASRRGTSYEQYF
TRBJ2-1	TRBV12-3/TRBV12-4	CASSGVAGVGYNEQFF
TRBJ2-3	TRBV7-9	CASRPGTGDTDTQYF
TRBJ2-7	TRBV20-1	CSARAQGDVMTYEQYF
TRBJ2-5	TRBV6-6	CASSYSTGETQYF
TRBJ2-3	TRBV19	CASSLGTSGGTDTQYF
TRBJ1-1	TRBV12-3/TRBV12-4	CASSHTGGRNTEASF
TRBJ2-3	TRBV11-2	CASSHGTGGLDTQYF
TRBJ1-4	TRBV2	CASSDETYLEKLFF
TRBJ2-1	TRBV7-6	CASSFASGGKSEQFF
TRBJ2-5	TRBV6-5	CASSYSSDRGQETQYF
TRBJ2-2	TRBV4-3	CASSQEPGLANTGELFF
TRBJ2-3	TRBV7-2	CASSMTTLSTDTQYF
TRBJ2-3	TRBV6-5	CASSQSSALGQYF
TRBJ2-2	TRBV7-9	CASSLEGWPGELFF
TRBJ1-1	TRBV6-1	CASSSWSENTEAFF
TRBJ2-7	TRBV5-5	CARSFTGTNQNEQYF